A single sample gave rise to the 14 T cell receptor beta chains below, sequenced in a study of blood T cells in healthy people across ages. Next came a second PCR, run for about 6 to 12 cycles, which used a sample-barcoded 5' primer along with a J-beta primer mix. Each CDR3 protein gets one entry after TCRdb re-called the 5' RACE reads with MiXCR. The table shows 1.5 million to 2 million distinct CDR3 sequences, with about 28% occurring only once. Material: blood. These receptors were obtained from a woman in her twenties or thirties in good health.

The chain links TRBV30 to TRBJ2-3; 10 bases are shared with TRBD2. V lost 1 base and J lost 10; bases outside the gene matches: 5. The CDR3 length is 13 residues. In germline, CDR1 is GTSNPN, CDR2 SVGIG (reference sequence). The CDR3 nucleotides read TGTGCCTGGAGTGCTCGACTAGCGGGTTCGCAGTATTTT. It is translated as CAWSARLAGSQYF.

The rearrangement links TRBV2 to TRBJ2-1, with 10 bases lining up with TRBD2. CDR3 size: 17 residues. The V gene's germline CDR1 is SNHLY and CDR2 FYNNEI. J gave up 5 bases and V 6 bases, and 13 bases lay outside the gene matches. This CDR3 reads CASSERTSGAGNNEQFF. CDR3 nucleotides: TGTGCCAGCAGCGAAAGGACTAGCGGAGCTGGTAACAATGAGCAGTTCTTC. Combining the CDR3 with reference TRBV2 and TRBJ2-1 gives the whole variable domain EPEVTQTPSHQVTQMGQEVILRCVPISNHLYFYWYRQILGQKVEFLVSFYNNEISEKSEIFDDQFSVERPDGSNFTLKIRSTKLEDSAMYFCASSERTSGAGNNEQFFGPGTRLTVL.

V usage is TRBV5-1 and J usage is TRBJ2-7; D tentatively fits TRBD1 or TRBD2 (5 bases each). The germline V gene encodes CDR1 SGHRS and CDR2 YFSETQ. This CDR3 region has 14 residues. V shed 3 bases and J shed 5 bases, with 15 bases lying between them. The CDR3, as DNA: TGCGCCAGCAGCTCCCGGGACCTGGGCCACGAGCAGTACTTC. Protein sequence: CASSSRDLGHEQYF.

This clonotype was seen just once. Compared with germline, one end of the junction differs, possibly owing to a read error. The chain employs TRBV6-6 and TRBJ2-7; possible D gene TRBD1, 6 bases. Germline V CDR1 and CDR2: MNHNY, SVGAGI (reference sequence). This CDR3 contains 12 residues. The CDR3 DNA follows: TGTGTCAGCAGTTCACAGGGTCATGAGCAGTACTTC. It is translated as CVSSSQGHEQYF.

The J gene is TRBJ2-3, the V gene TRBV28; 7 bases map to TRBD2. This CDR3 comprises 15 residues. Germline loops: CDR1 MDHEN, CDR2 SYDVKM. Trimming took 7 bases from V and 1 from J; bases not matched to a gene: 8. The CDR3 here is CASTPGGSGTDTQYF. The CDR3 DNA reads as TGTGCCAGCACCCCCGGGGGGTCGGGCACAGATACGCAGTATTTT.

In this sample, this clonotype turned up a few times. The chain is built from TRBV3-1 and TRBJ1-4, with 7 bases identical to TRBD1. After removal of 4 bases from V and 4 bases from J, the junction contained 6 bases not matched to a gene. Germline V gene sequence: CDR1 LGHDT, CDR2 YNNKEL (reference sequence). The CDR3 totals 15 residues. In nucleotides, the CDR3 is TGTGCCAGCAGCCCCTCGGGACAGATTAATGAAAAACTGTTTTTT. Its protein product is CASSPSGQINEKLFF.

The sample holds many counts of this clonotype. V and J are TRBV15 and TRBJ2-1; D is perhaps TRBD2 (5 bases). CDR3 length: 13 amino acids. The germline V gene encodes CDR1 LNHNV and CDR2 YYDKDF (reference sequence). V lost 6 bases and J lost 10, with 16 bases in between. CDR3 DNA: TGTGCCACCAGGGCTAGCCCCCTAGGGGAGCAGTTCTTC. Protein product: CATRASPLGEQFF.

As DNA, the CDR3 is TGTGCCAGCAGCGTAGTTGCCCGAGGGCCCTACAATGAGCAGTTCTTC. It encodes CASSVVARGPYNEQFF. The chain is built from TRBV9 and TRBJ2-1, with D possibly TRBD2 on 5 matching bases. Germline V gene data show CDR1 as SGDLS and CDR2 as YYNGEE. Trimming took 0 bases from V and 2 from J, leaving 12 bases between them. The CDR3 runs to 16 residues.

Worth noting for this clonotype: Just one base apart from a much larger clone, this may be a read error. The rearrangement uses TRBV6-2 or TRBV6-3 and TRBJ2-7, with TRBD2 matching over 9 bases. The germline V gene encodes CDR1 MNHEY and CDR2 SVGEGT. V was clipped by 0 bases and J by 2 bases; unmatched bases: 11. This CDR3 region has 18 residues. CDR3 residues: CASSYSSYGASGTYEQYF. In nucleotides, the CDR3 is TGTGCCAGCAGTTACTCGAGTTACGGAGCTAGCGGGACCTACGAGCAGTACTTC.

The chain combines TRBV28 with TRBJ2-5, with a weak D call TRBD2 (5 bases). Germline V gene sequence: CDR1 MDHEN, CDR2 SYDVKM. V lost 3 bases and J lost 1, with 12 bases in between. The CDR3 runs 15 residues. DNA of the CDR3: TGTGCCAGCAGTTTGGTCGGGAACCGCCAAGAGACCCAGTACTTC. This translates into CASSLVGNRQETQYF. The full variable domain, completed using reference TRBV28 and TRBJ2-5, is DVKVTQSSRYLVKRTGEKVFLECVQDMDHENMFWYRQDPGLGLRLIYFSYDVKMKEKGDIPEGYSVSREKKERFSLILESASTNQTSMYLCASSLVGNRQETQYFGPGTRLLVL.

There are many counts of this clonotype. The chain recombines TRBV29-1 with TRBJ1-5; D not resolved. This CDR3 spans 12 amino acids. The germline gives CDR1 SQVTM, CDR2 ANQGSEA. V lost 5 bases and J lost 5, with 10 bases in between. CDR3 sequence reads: CSVRDGHQPQHF. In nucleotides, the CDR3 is TGCAGCGTTCGTGACGGACATCAGCCCCAGCATTTT.

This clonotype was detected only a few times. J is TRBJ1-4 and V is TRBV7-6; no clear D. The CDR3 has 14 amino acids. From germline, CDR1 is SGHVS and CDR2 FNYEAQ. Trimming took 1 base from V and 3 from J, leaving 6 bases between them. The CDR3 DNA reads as TGTGCCAGCAGCTTAGAGGCCTCTAATGAAAAACTGTTTTTT. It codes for CASSLEASNEKLFF.

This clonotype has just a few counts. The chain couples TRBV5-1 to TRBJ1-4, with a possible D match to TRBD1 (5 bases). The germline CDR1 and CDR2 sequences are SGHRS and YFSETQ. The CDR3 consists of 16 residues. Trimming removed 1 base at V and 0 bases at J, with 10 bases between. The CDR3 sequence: CASSLSGPTTNEKLFF. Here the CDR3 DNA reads TGCGCCAGCAGCTTGTCGGGACCGACAACTAATGAAAAACTGTTTTTT.

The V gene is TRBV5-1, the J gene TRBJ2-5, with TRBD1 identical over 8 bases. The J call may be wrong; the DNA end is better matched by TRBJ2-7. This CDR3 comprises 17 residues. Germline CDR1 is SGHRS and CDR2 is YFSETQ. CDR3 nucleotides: TGCGCCAGCAGCTCCACAGGACAGGGTGGTGGGGTCGACGAGCAGTACTTC. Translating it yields CASSSTGQGGGVDEQYF.